This T cell receptor beta chain was profiled in a study of breast tumors, draining lymph nodes, adjacent tissues. Broader study findings: Tumor and nontumor repertoires were significantly more similar in luminal-like than in basal-like breast cancer. Tumor T cell lymph node origin was a supported hypothesis, not proven. Tumor repertoires ranked between lymph nodes and nontumor tissue in diversity, with V and J gene preferences. Most tumor T cells seemingly derive from lymph node, then expand in tumor.

The lymph nodes were axillary draining lymph nodes from breast cancer patients. One entry per CDR3 protein results from TCRdb running MiXCR on the multiplex PCR reads. The profile shows under 150,000 distinct CDR3 sequences, 20% to 25% of them singletons. Germline V lookup: CDR1 LGHDT, CDR2 YNNKEL (reference sequence). This CDR3 comprises 11 residues. V was clipped by 6 bases and J by 3 bases, with 6 bases between them. This clonotype was found many times. Its specificity is unknown. This chain links TRBV3-1 with TRBJ2-7; the D is unclear. The sample was axillary lymph node tissue. The TCR originated in a female donor with breast cancer. Some clones in this sample may be carry-over from other donors' samples. CDR3 amino acids: CASRGSYEQYF. CDR3 DNA: TGTGCCAGCAGAGGTAGCTACGAGCAGTACTTC.